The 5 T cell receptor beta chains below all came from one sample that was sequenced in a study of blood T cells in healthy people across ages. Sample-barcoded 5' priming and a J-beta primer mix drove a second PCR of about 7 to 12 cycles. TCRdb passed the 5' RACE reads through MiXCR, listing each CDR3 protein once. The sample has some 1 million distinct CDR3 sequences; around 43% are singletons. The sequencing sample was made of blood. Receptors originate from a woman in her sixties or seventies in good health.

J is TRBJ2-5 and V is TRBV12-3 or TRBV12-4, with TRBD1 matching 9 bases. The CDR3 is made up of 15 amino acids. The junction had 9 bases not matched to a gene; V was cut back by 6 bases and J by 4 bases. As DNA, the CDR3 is TGTGCCAGCAGACAGACCGGGACAGGGTTAGAGACCCAGTACTTC. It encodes CASRQTGTGLETQYF.

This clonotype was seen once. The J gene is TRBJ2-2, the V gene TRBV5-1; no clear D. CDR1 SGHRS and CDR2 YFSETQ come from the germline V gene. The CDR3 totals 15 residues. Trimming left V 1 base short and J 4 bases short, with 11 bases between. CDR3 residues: CASSLLGSGTGELFF. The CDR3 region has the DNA TGCGCCAGCAGCTTGCTAGGTTCGGGCACCGGGGAGCTGTTTTTT.

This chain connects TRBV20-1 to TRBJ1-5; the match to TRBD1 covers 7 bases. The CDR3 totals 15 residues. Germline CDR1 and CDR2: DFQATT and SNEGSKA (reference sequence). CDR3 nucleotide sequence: TGCAGCGCGCCAGTCCCAGGGGGAAAAAATCAGCCCCAGCATTTT. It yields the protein CSAPVPGGKNQPQHF.

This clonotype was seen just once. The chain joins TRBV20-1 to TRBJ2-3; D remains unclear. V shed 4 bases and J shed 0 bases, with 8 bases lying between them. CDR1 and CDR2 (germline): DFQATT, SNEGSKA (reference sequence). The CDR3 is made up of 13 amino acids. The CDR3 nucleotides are TGCAGTGCTATTCTTCCAAGCACAGATACGCAGTATTTT. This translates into CSAILPSTDTQYF.

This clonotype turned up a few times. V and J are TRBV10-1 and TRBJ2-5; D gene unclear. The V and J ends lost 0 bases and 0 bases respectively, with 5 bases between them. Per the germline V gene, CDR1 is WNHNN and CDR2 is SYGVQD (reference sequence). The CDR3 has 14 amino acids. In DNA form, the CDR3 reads TGCGCCAGCAGTGAGTCAGGAGACCAAGAGACCCAGTACTTC. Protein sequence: CASSESGDQETQYF.